Shown below are 17 T cell receptor beta chains from a single sample sequenced in a study of brain T cells in children with intractable seizures. Time point given: blood from clinic visit 5 months post-surgery; TSC patient then seizure free. Profiling relied on immunoSEQ multiplex PCR, and the TCRdb table lists in-frame clones only, not all of them. The table lists under 400,000 clones, roughly 93% of them singletons. Specimen: peripheral blood, collected more than 4 months after surgery. These receptors all come from a boy younger than two with tuberous sclerosis and intractable seizures.

The CDR3 nucleotides are TGTGCCAGCGGCTCTCAGGTGGGGAATCAGCCCCAGCATTTT. Encoded protein: CASGSQVGNQPQHF. The V and J genes are TRBV7-2 and TRBJ1-5; no reliable D call. V was pared by 8 bases and J by 4 bases, with 15 bases between. Per the germline V gene, CDR1 is SGHTA and CDR2 is FQGNSA. The CDR3 covers 14 residues.

The chain carries TRBV7-9 and TRBJ1-6, with 9 bases that match TRBD1. This CDR3 is built from 15 residues. Germline-derived CDR1 and CDR2 are SEHNR and FQNEAQ (reference sequence). The ends lost 2 bases at V and 7 bases at J; junction bases unmatched: 3. The CDR3 loop is CASSLTGGSNSPLHF. DNA for the CDR3: TGTGCCAGCAGCTTAACAGGGGGCTCCAATTCACCCCTCCACTTT.

Points on this clone: Other DNA sequences in the sample encode the same CDR3. The rearrangement links TRBV5-4 to TRBJ1-1; D ambiguous. The V and J ends lost 4 bases and 1 base respectively, with 8 bases between them. Germline V lookup: CDR1 SGHNT, CDR2 YYREEE (reference sequence). CDR3 length: 13 amino acids. The CDR3 region is CASSAPGNTEAFF. DNA of the CDR3: TGTGCCAGCAGCGCTCCAGGGAACACTGAAGCTTTCTTT.

The chain recombines TRBV7-8 with TRBJ1-1; 9 bases are shared with TRBD1. V shed 1 base and J 3 bases; nucleotides not matched to a gene: 18. The germline V gene has CDR1 SGHVS and CDR2 FQNEAQ. CDR3 length equals 20 residues. CDR3 residues: CASSLGRTGARPWGYTEAFF. The CDR3 DNA sequence: TGTGCCAGCAGCTTAGGACGGACAGGGGCTCGCCCCTGGGGGTACACTGAAGCTTTCTTT.

The chain employs TRBV19 and TRBJ2-7, with TRBD2 matching over 15 bases. The trim removed 3 bases at V and 2 bases at J, leaving 11 bases unmatched. CDR1 is LNHDA, CDR2 SQIVND, per germline (reference sequence). CDR3 length: 19 amino acids. CDR3 nucleotides: TGTGCCAGTAGTATCGGGACTAGCGGGAGGACCCCCGACCCCTACGAGCAGTACTTC. As protein: CASSIGTSGRTPDPYEQYF.

The chain carries TRBV7-9 and TRBJ2-3; TRBD1 might be the D (6 bases). This CDR3 contains 14 residues. Trimming cost V 5 bases and J 3 bases, with 12 bases left between them. From germline, CDR1 is SEHNR and CDR2 FQNEAQ (reference sequence). This chain's CDR3 is CASSRDIGTDTQYF. The CDR3 DNA is TGTGCCAGCAGCCGGGACATCGGAACAGATACGCAGTATTTT.

This rearrangement joins TRBV11-2 to TRBJ2-2; the D gene is possibly TRBD2 (5 bases). The germline CDR1 and CDR2 sequences are SGHAT and FQNNGV. Trimming took 2 bases from V and 6 from J, leaving 13 bases between them. The length of the CDR3 is 15 residues. DNA for the CDR3: TGTGCCAGCAGCTTACCGGGGAGCATGTCCGGGGAGCTGTTTTTT. Translated: CASSLPGSMSGELFF.

This chain links TRBV9 with TRBJ1-5, with D hard to call. Germline lookup yields CDR1 SGDLS and CDR2 YYNGEE. Trimming left V 0 bases short and J 0 bases short, with 7 bases between. This CDR3 spans 15 amino acids. CDR3 residues: CASSVEGDSNQPQHF. The DNA for the CDR3 is TGTGCCAGCAGCGTAGAGGGCGATAGCAATCAGCCCCAGCATTTT. Complete variable domain (other parts from reference TRBV9 and TRBJ1-5): DSGVTQTPKHLITATGQRVTLRCSPRSGDLSVYWYQQSLDQGLQFLIQYYNGEERAKGNILERFSAQQFPDLHSELNLSSLELGDSALYFCASSVEGDSNQPQHFGDGTRLSIL.

V is TRBV14 and J is TRBJ2-7; TRBD1 matches at 12 bases. V trimming: 0 bases; J trimming: 1 base; junction bases outside the gene matches: 4. This CDR3 comprises 17 residues. The germline V gene has CDR1 SGHDN and CDR2 FVKESK. CDR3 amino acids: CASSQEWGQGASYEQYF. The CDR3 DNA follows: TGTGCCAGCAGCCAAGAATGGGGACAGGGGGCTTCCTACGAGCAGTACTTC.

The rearrangement links TRBV7-9 to TRBJ1-1, with 7 bases matching TRBD1. The CDR3 totals 15 residues. The germline V gene has CDR1 SEHNR and CDR2 FQNEAQ (reference sequence). V gave up 5 bases and J gave up 0 bases; unmatched junction bases: 6. The CDR3 coding sequence is TGTGCCAGCAGCGGGGGACAGCTCATGAACACTGAAGCTTTCTTT. It encodes CASSGGQLMNTEAFF.

This sequence joins TRBV19 and TRBJ1-1; 7 nucleotides align to TRBD1. Germline V gives CDR1 LNHDA, CDR2 SQIVND (reference sequence). V shed 5 bases and J 0 bases; nucleotides not matched to a gene: 6. The CDR3 runs 15 residues. This CDR3 reads CASSPATGLNTEAFF. In DNA form, the CDR3 reads TGTGCCAGTAGTCCGGCGACAGGGTTGAACACTGAAGCTTTCTTT.

The chain employs TRBV6-5 and TRBJ2-7; tentatively, D is TRBD1 (6 bases). From germline, CDR1 is MNHEY and CDR2 SVGAGI. V was cut by 0 bases and J by 4 bases, with 13 bases left in between. The CDR3 covers 15 residues. The CDR3 loop is CASSYSPRGLYEQYF. As DNA, the CDR3 is TGTGCCAGCAGTTACTCCCCCAGGGGCTTATACGAGCAGTACTTC.

The genes are TRBV27 and TRBJ1-1; D is uncertain. The germline CDR1 and CDR2 sequences are MNHEY and SMNVEV (reference sequence). V dropped 4 bases and J dropped 5 bases, with 11 bases sitting between them. CDR3 length: 13 residues. The DNA of the CDR3 is TGTGCCAGCAGTTCCCCCCCTGGGACTGAAGCTTTCTTT. Translating gives CASSSPPGTEAFF.

This chain uses TRBV14 with TRBJ2-1; unclear D gene. Germline V CDR1 and CDR2: SGHDN, FVKESK. Trimming left V 0 bases short and J 5 bases short, with 14 bases between. This CDR3 is built from 16 residues. CDR3 sequence (DNA): TGTGCCAGCAGCCAAGACCGTTGGGCGGCTCACAATGAGCAGTTCTTC. This encodes CASSQDRWAAHNEQFF. The variable domain in full, with the rest retrieved from reference TRBV14 and TRBJ2-1, is EAGVTQFPSHSVIEKGQTVTLRCDPISGHDNLYWYRRVMGKEIKFLLHFVKESKQDESGMPNNRFLAERTGGTYSTLKVQPAELEDSGVYFCASSQDRWAAHNEQFFGPGTRLTVL.

The gene calls are TRBV6-5 and TRBJ2-7, with 10 bases matching TRBD2. This CDR3 is 14 amino acids long. Trimming cost V 6 bases and J 5 bases; bases outside gene matches: 7. Germline assignment: CDR1 MNHEY and CDR2 SVGAGI. The CDR3 sequence is CASSGTSVSHEQYF. DNA of the CDR3: TGTGCCAGCAGCGGGACTAGCGTTTCCCACGAGCAGTACTTC.

The chain uses TRBV5-1 and TRBJ1-4, with TRBD1 matching 7 bases. Germline CDR1 SGHRS, CDR2 YFSETQ. Losses at the gene ends were 2 bases for V and 0 bases for J; bases not matched to a gene: 7. This CDR3 contains 17 residues. CDR3 DNA: TGCGCCAGCAGCTTTCGGACAGGAGGAACAACTAATGAAAAACTGTTTTTT. Translating it yields CASSFRTGGTTNEKLFF. Full variable domain (missing parts from reference TRBV5-1 and TRBJ1-4): KAGVTQTPRYLIKTRGQQVTLSCSPISGHRSVSWYQQTPGQGLQFLFEYFSETQRNKGNFPGRFSGRQFSNSRSEMNVSTLELGDSALYLCASSFRTGGTTNEKLFFGSGTQLSVL.

This chain connects TRBV19 to TRBJ1-4; no definite D call. The ends were cut back, 5 bases at V and 13 bases at J, with 14 bases in the middle. The CDR3 sequence is 12 residues long. The germline V gene has CDR1 LNHDA and CDR2 SQIVND (reference sequence). CDR3 nucleotide sequence: TGTGCCAGTAGTCTCCCTCAAGATAGACTGTTTTTT. Residues: CASSLPQDRLFF.